The present TCR beta chain was sequenced within a study of blood T cell repertoires in COVID-19. J lost 0 bases, V lost 5 bases, and 4 bases had no gene match. CDR1 and CDR2 from the germline V gene are SNHLY and FYNNEI. This CDR3 contains 14 residues. The repertoire was sequenced with immunoSEQ multiplex PCR; TCRdb's copy has only in-frame clones and lacks some. In the table there are 110,000 or so clones, around 80% of which are singletons. The chain uses TRBV2 and TRBJ2-7; 7 bases align to TRBD1. The TCR originated in a human donor in a cohort sampled during active or convalescent COVID-19. Sequenced sample: peripheral blood. The CDR3 loop reads CASSPNRGSYEQYF. The CDR3 nucleotides read TGTGCCAGCAGTCCAAACAGGGGCTCCTACGAGCAGTACTTC.